One sample yielded the 5 T cell receptor beta chains listed below, sequenced in a study of shared clonotypes between healthy human individuals. Naive CD8 populations comprised CD45RO-negative cells positively selected for CCR7, excluding terminally differentiated effector memory CD45RA+ cells. Profiling relied on immunoSEQ multiplex PCR, and the TCRdb table lists in-frame clones only, not all of them. The sample carries about 1,900,000 clones, approximately 94% recorded once. Source material: naive CD8+ T cells sorted from blood. These receptors were collected from a man younger than 35 in good health.

This chain uses TRBV13 with TRBJ1-4; D gene uncertain. The CDR3 spans 14 residues. CDR1 is PRHDT and CDR2 is FYEKMQ in the germline V gene (reference sequence). V dropped 0 bases and J dropped 8 bases, with 10 bases sitting between them. Written as DNA, the CDR3 is TGTGCCAGCAGCTTAGGCTCCAATCCGGAAAAACTGTTTTTT. Translating gives CASSLGSNPEKLFF. Together with reference TRBV13 and TRBJ1-4, the CDR3 gives the full variable domain: AAGVIQSPRHLIKEKRETATLKCYPIPRHDTVYWYQQGPGQDPQFLISFYEKMQSDKGSIPDRFSAQQFSDYHSELNMSSLELGDSALYFCASSLGSNPEKLFFGSGTQLSVL.

CDR3 bases: TGTGCCAGCAGCTCCGGGGGCAAGACCCAGTACTTC. This encodes CASSSGGKTQYF. V usage is TRBV13 and J usage is TRBJ2-5; D could derive from TRBD1 or TRBD2 (6 bases each). The CDR3 consists of 12 residues. The germline V gene has CDR1 PRHDT and CDR2 FYEKMQ (reference sequence). The V end lost 4 bases, the J end lost 6 bases, and 9 bases lay between the germline ends.

V and J are TRBV11-2 and TRBJ2-7, with 11 bases that match TRBD1. CDR1 is SGHAT and CDR2 is FQNNGV in the germline V gene. With V trimmed by 8 bases and J by 2 bases, 8 bases remained unmatched. The CDR3 has 15 residues. The CDR3 protein is CASEPGQGAPYEQYF. CDR3 DNA: TGTGCCAGCGAACCAGGACAGGGGGCTCCCTACGAGCAGTACTTC.

About this clone: The same CDR3 can be traced to other DNA sequences in this sample. V gene TRBV11-2 combines with J gene TRBJ2-7; D not certain. V lost 3 bases to trimming and J lost 4 bases, with 10 bases between them. This CDR3 region has 13 residues. Germline CDR1 and CDR2: SGHAT and FQNNGV. CDR3 region: CASSFSLPYEQYF. CDR3 sequence (DNA): TGTGCCAGCAGCTTCTCCCTGCCTTACGAGCAGTACTTC.

The chain couples TRBV5-4 to TRBJ2-1; D is possibly TRBD2 (5 bases). V lost 3 bases to trimming and J lost 7 bases, with 23 bases between them. The CDR3 totals 17 residues. Germline values: CDR1 SGHNT, CDR2 YYREEE (reference sequence). The CDR3 region has the DNA TGTGCCAGCAGCTCTTTAGAGGGAGATTTTGTGAGGAATGAGCAGTTCTTC. Protein sequence: CASSSLEGDFVRNEQFF.